This T cell receptor beta chain was sequenced in a study of blood T cells in healthy people across ages. Together with a sample-barcoded 5' primer, a J-beta primer mix was included in a second PCR lasting roughly 6 to 12 cycles. One entry per CDR3 protein results from TCRdb running MiXCR on the 5' RACE reads. This table has some 920,000 distinct CDR3 sequences, approximately 50% appearing once. In this sample, this clonotype turned up a few times. The TCR originated in a woman in her sixties in good health. Sequenced: blood.

The CDR3 here is CASSFSTGGYEQYF. For the CDR3, the DNA is TGCGCCAGCAGCTTCTCGACAGGGGGCTACGAGCAGTACTTC. This chain connects TRBV5-1 to TRBJ2-7; 9 positions agree with TRBD1. Germline V CDR1 and CDR2: SGHRS, YFSETQ. CDR3 length: 14 amino acids. V was pared by 2 bases and J by 3 bases, with 3 bases of the junction left unmatched.